These T cell receptor beta chains were read from a single sample in a study of Graves' ophthalmopathy and Graves' hyperthyroidism. TCRdb reprocessed the multiplex PCR reads via MiXCR and lists one record per CDR3 protein. In the table there are around 1,000,000 distinct CDR3 sequences, 35% to 40% of which are singletons. The sequenced sample consisted of peripheral blood or thyroid tissue (not recorded which). These receptors originate from an adult man with Graves' hyperthyroidism. The CDR3 runs from the conserved cysteine through the conserved F or W. D genes are given only for firm matches. Rows give clone size only sometimes, using once, few, many, or a class for an expanded clone.

size: -
V: TRBV19
J: TRBJ2-2
D: -
CDR3: CASSNRDTNGELFF
DNA: TGTGCCAGTAGTAATCGGGACACAAACGGGGAGCTGTTTTTT

size: -
V: TRBV15
J: TRBJ2-7
D: -
CDR3: CASSRDLGRYEQYF
DNA: TGTGCCAGCAGCCGAGATCTCGGCAGATACGAGCAGTACTTC

size: -
V: TRBV7-3
J: TRBJ1-3
D: TRBD1
CDR3: CASSSWTGGGNTIYF
DNA: TGTGCCAGCAGTTCCTGGACAGGCGGGGGAAACACCATATATTTT

size: -
V: TRBV7-6
J: TRBJ1-1
D: -
CDR3: CASSLGGIGAFF
DNA: TGTGCCAGCAGCTTAGGGGGTATTGGAGCTTTCTTT

size: many
V: TRBV7-9
J: TRBJ2-5
D: TRBD2
CDR3: CASSQTSGFQETQYF
DNA: TGTGCCAGCAGCCAGACTAGCGGGTTTCAAGAGACCCAGTACTTC

size: many
V: TRBV19
J: TRBJ1-1
D: TRBD1
CDR3: CASSSDRGRNTEAFF
DNA: TGTGCCAGTAGTTCGGACAGGGGCAGGAACACTGAAGCTTTCTTT

size: many
V: TRBV6-6
J: TRBJ1-5
D: -
CDR3: CASAGQLNQPQHF
DNA: TGTGCCAGCGCGGGGCAGCTCAATCAGCCCCAGCATTTT

size: few
V: TRBV2
J: TRBJ1-5
D: -
CDR3: CASARGQPGQPQHF
DNA: TGTGCCAGCGCCCGCGGGCAGCCGGGTCAGCCCCAGCATTTT

size: -
V: TRBV30
J: TRBJ2-7
D: -
CDR3: CAWSAGQLSYEQYF
DNA: TGTGCCTGGAGTGCCGGGCAACTCTCCTACGAGCAGTACTTC

size: few
V: TRBV5-1
J: TRBJ1-1
D: -
CDR3: CASSLQGHTEAFF
DNA: TGCGCCAGCAGCTTACAGGGACACACTGAAGCTTTCTTT

size: -
V: TRBV7-9
J: TRBJ1-6
D: TRBD1
CDR3: CASSSLDRVYNSPLHF
DNA: TGTGCCAGCAGCTCCCTCGACAGGGTCTATAATTCACCCCTCCACTTT